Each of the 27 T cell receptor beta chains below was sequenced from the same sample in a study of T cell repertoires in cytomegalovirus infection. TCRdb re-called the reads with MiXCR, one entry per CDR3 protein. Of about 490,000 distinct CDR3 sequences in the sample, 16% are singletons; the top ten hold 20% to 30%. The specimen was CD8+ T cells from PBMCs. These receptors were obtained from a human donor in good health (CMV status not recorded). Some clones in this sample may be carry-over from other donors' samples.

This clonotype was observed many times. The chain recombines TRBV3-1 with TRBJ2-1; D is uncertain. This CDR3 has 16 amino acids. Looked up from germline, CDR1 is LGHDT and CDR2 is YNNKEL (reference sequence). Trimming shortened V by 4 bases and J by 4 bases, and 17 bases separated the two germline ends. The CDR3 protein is CASSLRRQVQYNEQFF. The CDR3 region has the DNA TGTGCCAGCAGCCTTCGTCGGCAGGTTCAGTACAATGAGCAGTTCTTC.

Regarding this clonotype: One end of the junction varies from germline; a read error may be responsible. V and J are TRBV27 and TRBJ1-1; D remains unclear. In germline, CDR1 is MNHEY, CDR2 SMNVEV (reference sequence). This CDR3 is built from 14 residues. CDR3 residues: CASSLREENTEALF. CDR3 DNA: TGTGCCAGCAGTTTACGGGAGGAGAACACTGAAGCTTTATTT.

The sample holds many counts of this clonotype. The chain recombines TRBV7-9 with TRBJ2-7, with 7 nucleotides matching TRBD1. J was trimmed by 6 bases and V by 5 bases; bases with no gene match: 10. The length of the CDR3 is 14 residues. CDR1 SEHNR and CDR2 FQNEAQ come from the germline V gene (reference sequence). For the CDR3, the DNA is TGTGCCAGCAGCCCCGTCCGCTCAGGGGGCGAGCAGTACTTC. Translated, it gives CASSPVRSGGEQYF.

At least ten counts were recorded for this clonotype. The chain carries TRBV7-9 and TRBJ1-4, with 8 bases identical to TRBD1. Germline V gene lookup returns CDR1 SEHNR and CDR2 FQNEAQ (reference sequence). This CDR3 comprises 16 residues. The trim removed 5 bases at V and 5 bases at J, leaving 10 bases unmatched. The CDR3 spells CASSISGGEENEKLFF. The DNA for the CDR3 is TGTGCCAGCAGCATCTCAGGGGGCGAAGAGAATGAAAAACTGTTTTTT.

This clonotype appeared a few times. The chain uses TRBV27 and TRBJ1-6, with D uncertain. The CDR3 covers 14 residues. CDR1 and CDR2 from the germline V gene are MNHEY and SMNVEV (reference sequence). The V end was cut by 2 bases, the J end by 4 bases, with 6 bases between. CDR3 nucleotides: TGTGCCAGCAGTTTAATCGAGTATAATTCACCCCTCCACTTT. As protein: CASSLIEYNSPLHF.

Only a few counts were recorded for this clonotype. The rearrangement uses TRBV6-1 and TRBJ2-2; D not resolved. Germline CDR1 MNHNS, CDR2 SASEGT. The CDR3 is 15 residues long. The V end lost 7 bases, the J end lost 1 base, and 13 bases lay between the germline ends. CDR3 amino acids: CASIRTWGNTGELFF. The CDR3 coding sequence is TGTGCCAGCATACGGACCTGGGGGAACACCGGGGAGCTGTTTTTT.

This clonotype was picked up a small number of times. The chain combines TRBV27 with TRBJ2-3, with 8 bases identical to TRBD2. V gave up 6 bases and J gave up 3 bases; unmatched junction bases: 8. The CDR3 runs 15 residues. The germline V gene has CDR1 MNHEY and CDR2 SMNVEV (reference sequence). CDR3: CASRLSGRTTDTQYF. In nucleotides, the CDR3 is TGTGCCAGCAGACTAAGCGGGAGAACAACAGATACGCAGTATTTT.

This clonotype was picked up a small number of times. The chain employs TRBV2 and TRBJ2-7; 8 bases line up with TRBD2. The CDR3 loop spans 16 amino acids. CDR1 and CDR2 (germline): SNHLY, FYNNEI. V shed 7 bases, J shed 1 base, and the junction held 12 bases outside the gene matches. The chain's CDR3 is CASTPFGGGSSYEQYF. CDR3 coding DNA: TGTGCCAGCACCCCCTTCGGGGGGGGTAGTTCCTACGAGCAGTACTTC. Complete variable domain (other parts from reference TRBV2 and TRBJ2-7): EPEVTQTPSHQVTQMGQEVILRCVPISNHLYFYWYRQILGQKVEFLVSFYNNEISEKSEIFDDQFSVERPDGSNFTLKIRSTKLEDSAMYFCASTPFGGGSSYEQYFGPGTRLTVT.

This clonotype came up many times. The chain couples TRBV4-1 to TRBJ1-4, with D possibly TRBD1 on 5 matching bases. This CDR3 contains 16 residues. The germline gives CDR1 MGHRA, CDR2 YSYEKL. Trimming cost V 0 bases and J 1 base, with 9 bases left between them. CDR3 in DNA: TGCGCCAGCAGCCAAGACGCGGGGCAAACTAATGAAAAACTGTTTTTT. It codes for CASSQDAGQTNEKLFF.

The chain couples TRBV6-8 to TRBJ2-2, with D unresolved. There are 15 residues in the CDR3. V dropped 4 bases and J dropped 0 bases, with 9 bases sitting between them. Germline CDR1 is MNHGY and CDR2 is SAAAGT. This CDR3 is CASSLRYANTGELFF. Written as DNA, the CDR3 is TGTGCCAGCAGTTTGCGGTACGCGAACACCGGGGAGCTGTTTTTT.

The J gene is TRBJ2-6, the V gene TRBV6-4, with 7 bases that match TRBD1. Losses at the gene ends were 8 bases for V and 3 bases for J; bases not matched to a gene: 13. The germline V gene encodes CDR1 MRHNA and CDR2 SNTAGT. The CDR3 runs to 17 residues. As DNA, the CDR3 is TGTGCCAGCCCGGGACAGCTCTGGGAGTGTGGGGCCAACGTCCTGACTTTC. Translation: CASPGQLWECGANVLTF.

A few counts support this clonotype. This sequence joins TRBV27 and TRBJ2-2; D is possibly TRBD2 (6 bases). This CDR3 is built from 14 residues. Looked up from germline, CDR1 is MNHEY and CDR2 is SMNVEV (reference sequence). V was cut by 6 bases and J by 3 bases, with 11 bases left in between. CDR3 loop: CASSAGGYTGELFF. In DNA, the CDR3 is TGTGCCAGCAGCGCCGGAGGGTACACCGGGGAGCTGTTTTTT.

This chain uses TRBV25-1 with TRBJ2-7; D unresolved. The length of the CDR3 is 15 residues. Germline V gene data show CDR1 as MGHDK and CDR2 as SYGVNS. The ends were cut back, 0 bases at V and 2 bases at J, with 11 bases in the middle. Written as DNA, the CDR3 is TGTGCCAGCAGTGAATATCCCAGCAGAACCTACGAGCAGTACTTC. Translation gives CASSEYPSRTYEQYF.

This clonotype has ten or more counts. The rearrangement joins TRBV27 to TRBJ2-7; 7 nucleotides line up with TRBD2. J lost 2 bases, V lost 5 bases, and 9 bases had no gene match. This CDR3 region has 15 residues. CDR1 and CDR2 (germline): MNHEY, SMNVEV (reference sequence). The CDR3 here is CASSLRLAGTYEQYF. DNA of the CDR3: TGTGCCAGCAGTCTCCGACTAGCCGGTACCTACGAGCAGTACTTC.

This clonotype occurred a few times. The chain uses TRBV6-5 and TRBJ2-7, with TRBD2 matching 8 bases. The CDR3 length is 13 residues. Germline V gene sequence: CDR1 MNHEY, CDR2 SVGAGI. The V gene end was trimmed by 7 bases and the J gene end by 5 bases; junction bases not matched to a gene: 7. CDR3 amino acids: CASTSGGAHEQYF. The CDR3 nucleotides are TGTGCCAGCACCTCCGGGGGGGCTCACGAGCAGTACTTC.

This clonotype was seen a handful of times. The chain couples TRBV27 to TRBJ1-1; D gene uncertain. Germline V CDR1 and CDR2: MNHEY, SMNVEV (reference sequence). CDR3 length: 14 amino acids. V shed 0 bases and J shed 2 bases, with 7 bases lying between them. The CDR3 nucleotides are TGTGCCAGCAGTTTATCATTGTCTAACACTGAAGCTTTCTTT. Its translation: CASSLSLSNTEAFF.

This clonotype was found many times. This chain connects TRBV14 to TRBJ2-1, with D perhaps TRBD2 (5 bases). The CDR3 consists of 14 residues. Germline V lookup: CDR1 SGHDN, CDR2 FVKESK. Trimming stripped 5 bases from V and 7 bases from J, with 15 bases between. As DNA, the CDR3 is TGTGCCAGCAGCGAGGGAGTTTGGCAAAATGAGCAGTTCTTC. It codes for CASSEGVWQNEQFF. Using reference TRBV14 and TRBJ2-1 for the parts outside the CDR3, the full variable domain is EAGVTQFPSHSVIEKGQTVTLRCDPISGHDNLYWYRRVMGKEIKFLLHFVKESKQDESGMPNNRFLAERTGGTYSTLKVQPAELEDSGVYFCASSEGVWQNEQFFGPGTRLTVL.

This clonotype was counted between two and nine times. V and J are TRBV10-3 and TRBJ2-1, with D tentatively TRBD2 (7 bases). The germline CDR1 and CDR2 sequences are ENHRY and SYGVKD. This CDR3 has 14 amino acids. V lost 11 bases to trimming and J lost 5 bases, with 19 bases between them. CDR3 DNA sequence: TGTGCCTCTAGAAGGGGGGGCCCAAACAATGAGCAGTTCTTC. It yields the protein CASRRGGPNNEQFF.

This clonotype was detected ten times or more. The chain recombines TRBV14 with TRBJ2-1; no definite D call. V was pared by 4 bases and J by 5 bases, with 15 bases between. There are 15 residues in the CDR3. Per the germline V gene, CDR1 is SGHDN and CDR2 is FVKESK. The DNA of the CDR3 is TGTGCCAGCAGCCCCTACCGGATTATTGACAATGAGCAGTTCTTC. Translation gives CASSPYRIIDNEQFF.

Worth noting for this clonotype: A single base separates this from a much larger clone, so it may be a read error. The CDR3 DNA sequence: TGTGCCCGCAGCATAGACGGAGCATACTACGAGCAGTACTTC. Its protein is CARSIDGAYYEQYF. This chain links TRBV6-2 or TRBV6-3 with TRBJ2-7; D is uncertain. This CDR3 is built from 14 residues. Per germline, CDR1 MNHEY and CDR2 SVGEGT.

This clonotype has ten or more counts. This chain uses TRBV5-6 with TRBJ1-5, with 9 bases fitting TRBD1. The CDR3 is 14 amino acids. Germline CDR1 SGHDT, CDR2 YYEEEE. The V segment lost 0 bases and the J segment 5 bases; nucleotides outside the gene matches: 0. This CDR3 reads CASSLGQGDQPQHF. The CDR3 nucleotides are TGTGCCAGCAGCTTGGGACAGGGGGATCAGCCCCAGCATTTT.

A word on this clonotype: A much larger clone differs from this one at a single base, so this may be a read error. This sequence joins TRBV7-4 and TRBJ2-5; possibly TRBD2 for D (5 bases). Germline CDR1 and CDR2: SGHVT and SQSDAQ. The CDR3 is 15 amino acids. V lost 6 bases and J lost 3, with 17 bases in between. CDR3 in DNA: TGTGCCAGCAGTTTGGGAGAAGAATACGAAGAGACCCAGTACTTC. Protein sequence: CASSLGEEYEETQYF.

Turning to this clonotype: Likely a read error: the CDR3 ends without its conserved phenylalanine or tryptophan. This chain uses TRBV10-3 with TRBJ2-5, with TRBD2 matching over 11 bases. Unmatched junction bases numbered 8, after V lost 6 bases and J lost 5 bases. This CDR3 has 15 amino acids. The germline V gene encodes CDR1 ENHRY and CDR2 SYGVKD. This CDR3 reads CAISVLAGEGETQYL. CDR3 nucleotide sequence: TGTGCCATCAGCGTACTAGCGGGAGAAGGGGAGACCCAGTACTTA.

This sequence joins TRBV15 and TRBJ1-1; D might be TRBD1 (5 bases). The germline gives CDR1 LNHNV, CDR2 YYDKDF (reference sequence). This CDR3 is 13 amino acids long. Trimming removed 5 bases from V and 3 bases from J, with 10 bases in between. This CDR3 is CATSQRGDTEAFF. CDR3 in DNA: TGTGCCACCAGCCAGAGAGGGGACACTGAAGCTTTCTTT.

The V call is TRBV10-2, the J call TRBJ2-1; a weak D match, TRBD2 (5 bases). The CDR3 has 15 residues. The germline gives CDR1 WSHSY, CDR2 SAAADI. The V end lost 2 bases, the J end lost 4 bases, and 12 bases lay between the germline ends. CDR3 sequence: CASSERNRGYNEQFF. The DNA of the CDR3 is TGCGCCAGCAGTGAGAGGAACAGAGGGTACAATGAGCAGTTCTTC.

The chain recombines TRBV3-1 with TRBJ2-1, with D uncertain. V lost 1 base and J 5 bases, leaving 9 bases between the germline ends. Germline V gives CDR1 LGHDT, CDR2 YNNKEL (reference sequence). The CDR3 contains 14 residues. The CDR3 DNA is TGTGCCAGCAGCCAAGGTTGGCAGAACAATGAGCAGTTCTTC. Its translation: CASSQGWQNNEQFF.

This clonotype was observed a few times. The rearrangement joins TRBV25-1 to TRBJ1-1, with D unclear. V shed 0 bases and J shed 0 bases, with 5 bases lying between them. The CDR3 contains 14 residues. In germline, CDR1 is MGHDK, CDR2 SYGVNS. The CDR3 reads CASSEYAVNTEAFF. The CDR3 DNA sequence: TGTGCCAGCAGTGAATATGCCGTGAACACTGAAGCTTTCTTT.